This T cell receptor (beta chain) stems from a study of CD8+ T cells in alopecia areata. Trimming removed 1 base at V and 4 bases at J, with 10 bases between. The germline V gene encodes CDR1 GTSNPN and CDR2 SVGIG (reference sequence). The CDR3 length is 14 residues. Following RNA extraction, reverse transcription yielded cDNA that acted as the sequencing template. The method was immunoSEQ multiplex PCR; TCRdb's version includes in-frame clones alone and lacks a portion of them. The data contain over 150,000 clones, around 60% of them singletons. This sequence originates from a human donor with alopecia areata. The sequenced sample was CD4+ T cells sorted from blood, obtained at week 0. The rearrangement links TRBV30 to TRBJ1-4; no reliable D call. CDR3 bases: TGTGCCTGGAGTGCGGGAGGAAATAATGAAAAACTGTTTTTT. Protein product: CAWSAGGNNEKLFF.